This T cell receptor (beta chain) was identified in a study of control samples from healthy donors and cancer patients. Only in-frame clones appear in the TCRdb table, and some are missing; sequencing was by immunoSEQ multiplex PCR. The sample holds under 450,000 clones; 90% are singletons and the top ten take 5% to 8%. This CDR3 spans 15 amino acids. Trimming stripped 7 bases from V and 6 bases from J, with 21 bases between. CDR1 and CDR2 (germline): SQVTM, ANQGSEA. This clonotype was obtained from a middle-aged man with head and neck cancer. Sequencing input: PBMCs. The chain links TRBV29-1 to TRBJ1-4; a weak D match, TRBD1 (5 bases). CDR3 amino acids: CSALGPPLGDEKLFF. For the CDR3, the DNA is TGCAGCGCACTCGGGCCGCCTCTGGGGGATGAAAAACTGTTTTTT.